The source of this TCR beta chain is a study of T cells in Graves' hyperthyroidism and ophthalmopathy. Ophthalmopathy in the patients scored at least 3 on Clinical Activity Score and at least 4 on NOSPECS grade, lasting under 3 months. RNA transcripts gave rise to amplified TCR beta CDR3 regions. Researchers ran a first-round RT-PCR on the TCR CDR3 using the HTBI primer set. TCRdb passed the multiplex PCR reads through MiXCR, listing each CDR3 protein once. This sample has around 370,000 distinct CDR3 sequences; roughly 18% occur once, and the top ten carry about 38%. The V and J ends lost 2 bases and 5 bases, in that order; junction bases with no gene match: 5. Germline V lookup: CDR1 LGHNA, CDR2 YNFKEQ. The CDR3 has 16 residues. Study-level results: Most expanded thyroid clonotypes above 0.001 also appeared in blood.

This clonotype was seen at least ten times. Its cognate antigen is unknown. The sample consisted of blood. The source is a man aged 18 to 29 with Graves' ophthalmopathy. The genes are TRBV4-2 and TRBJ2-5; 13 nucleotides line up with TRBD2. The CDR3 spells CASSQTGTSGEETQYF. As DNA, the CDR3 is TGTGCCAGCAGCCAAACCGGGACTAGCGGGGAGGAGACCCAGTACTTC.